The source of this T cell receptor (beta chain) is a study of T cells expressing NK-cell markers. Details on this clonotype: The antigen remains undetermined.

Germline CDR1 and CDR2: SGHKS and YYEKEE (reference sequence). This CDR3 has 16 amino acids. One entry per CDR3 protein, without DNA, is what TCRdb gives after re-calling the 5' RACE reads. Its clone listing holds about 550,000 distinct CDR3 sequences. Notes on the study in general: Dominant NKG2C+ clonotypes in roughly 6 donors made up roughly 1.0-7.0% of CD8+ T cells.

This TCR was sampled from a man aged 18 to 29 in good health. The rearrangement links TRBV5-5 to TRBJ2-5; TCRdb's D gene call, TRBD1, goes unchecked for lack of DNA. Sample: blood T cells: a sorted CD56 or NKG2C T cell subset, CD4+ or CD8+ T cells, or bulk PBMC T cells (not recorded which). The CDR3 sequence: CASSLAFGPGQETQYF.